This T cell receptor (beta chain) originates from a study of neoadjuvant anti-PD-1 for oral cavity cancer. Study background: Patients mostly received three to four biweekly nivolumab doses at 3 mg/kg before surgery.

The V end lost 6 bases, the J end lost 6 bases, and 8 bases lay between the germline ends. CDR3 length: 11 residues. Germline CDR1 DFQATT, CDR2 SNEGSKA (reference sequence). The repertoire was sequenced with immunoSEQ multiplex PCR; TCRdb's copy has only in-frame clones and lacks some. The sample has around 16,000 clones, over 65% seen once. Patients had HPV-negative, locally advanced oral cavity squamous cell carcinoma. The sample in question was PBMCs, obtained before nivolumab (anti-PD-1) treatment. The TCR originated in a person aged 35-80 years with oral cavity squamous cell carcinoma. This chain uses TRBV20-1 with TRBJ2-2; D is unresolved. The CDR3 loop is CSADRSGELFF. The DNA of the CDR3 is TGCAGTGCCGACCGGTCCGGGGAGCTGTTTTTT.